The 7 T cell receptor beta chains reported below all come from one sample, sequenced in a study of T cell responses to AZD1222 COVID-19 vaccine. The protocol was immunoSEQ multiplex PCR, while the TCRdb copy is restricted to in-frame clones and leaves out a portion. Here the sample spans approximately 99,000 clones, roughly 90% being singletons. The sequences come from peripheral blood, collected on day 0 of MenACWY control vaccination. The receptor set was obtained from an adult in good health.

This clone has a single count. The chain uses TRBV5-1 and TRBJ1-1; 11 bases match TRBD1. The CDR3 consists of 14 residues. The germline gives CDR1 SGHRS, CDR2 YFSETQ. J was trimmed by 3 bases and V by 3 bases; bases with no gene match: 1. Written as DNA, the CDR3 is TGCGCCAGCAGCTCGGGACAGGGGGACACTGAAGCTTTCTTT. Amino acids: CASSSGQGDTEAFF.

V usage is TRBV7-9 and J usage is TRBJ1-4; 12 bases line up with TRBD1. V lost 5 bases, J lost 7 bases, and 2 bases stayed unmatched. The CDR3 spans 14 residues. Germline V gene data show CDR1 as SEHNR and CDR2 as FQNEAQ (reference sequence). The CDR3: CASSGDRGREKLFF. The CDR3 DNA is TGTGCCAGCAGCGGGGACAGGGGGCGTGAAAAACTGTTTTTT.

The rearrangement links TRBV4-1 to TRBJ1-2; a weak D match, TRBD1 (6 bases). CDR3 length: 17 residues. Germline lookup yields CDR1 MGHRA and CDR2 YSYEKL. V was clipped by 3 bases and J by 2 bases, with 19 bases between them. CDR3 bases: TGCGCCAGCAGCCAGGGACTTAGGGGGGATCTGAACTATGGCTACACCTTC. Translating gives CASSQGLRGDLNYGYTF.

This clone was seen just once. This chain connects TRBV14 to TRBJ1-6, with a possible D match to TRBD1 (6 bases). This CDR3 has 14 amino acids. Germline assignment: CDR1 SGHDN and CDR2 FVKESK. The V end lost 3 bases, the J end lost 3 bases, and 6 bases lay between the germline ends. The CDR3 bases are TGTGCCAGCAGCCAGGACAGCTATAATTCACCCCTCCACTTT. Translated: CASSQDSYNSPLHF. Complete variable domain (other parts from reference TRBV14 and TRBJ1-6): EAGVTQFPSHSVIEKGQTVTLRCDPISGHDNLYWYRRVMGKEIKFLLHFVKESKQDESGMPNNRFLAERTGGTYSTLKVQPAELEDSGVYFCASSQDSYNSPLHFGNGTRLTVT.

J is TRBJ1-2 and V is TRBV27; D remains ambiguous. Germline assignment: CDR1 MNHEY and CDR2 SMNVEV (reference sequence). The CDR3 is 13 residues long. Trimming took off 4 bases at V and 0 bases at J, with 6 bases between the two ends. CDR3 sequence reads: CASSSSSNYGYTF. Written as DNA, the CDR3 is TGTGCCAGCAGTTCTAGTTCTAACTATGGCTACACCTTC.

This clone has a single count. The chain employs TRBV6-5 and TRBJ1-5, with 8 bases fitting TRBD1. The CDR3 totals 12 residues. CDR1 MNHEY and CDR2 SVGAGI come from the germline V gene. V shed 8 bases and J 6 bases; nucleotides not matched to a gene: 3. DNA of the CDR3: TGTGCCAGCGACAGGGGTGGTCAGCCCCAGCATTTT. Its translation is CASDRGGQPQHF.

The chain has TRBV28 and TRBJ2-2; no firm D call. The CDR3 totals 12 residues. Germline loops: CDR1 MDHEN, CDR2 SYDVKM. V gave up 4 bases and J gave up 8 bases, with 8 bases separating them. The chain's CDR3 is CASSWVFGELFF. The CDR3 nucleotides are TGTGCCAGCAGTTGGGTGTTTGGGGAGCTGTTTTTT. The variable domain in full, completed from reference TRBV28 and TRBJ2-2, reads DVKVTQSSRYLVKRTGEKVFLECVQDMDHENMFWYRQDPGLGLRLIYFSYDVKMKEKGDIPEGYSVSREKKERFSLILESASTNQTSMYLCASSWVFGELFFGEGSRLTVL.